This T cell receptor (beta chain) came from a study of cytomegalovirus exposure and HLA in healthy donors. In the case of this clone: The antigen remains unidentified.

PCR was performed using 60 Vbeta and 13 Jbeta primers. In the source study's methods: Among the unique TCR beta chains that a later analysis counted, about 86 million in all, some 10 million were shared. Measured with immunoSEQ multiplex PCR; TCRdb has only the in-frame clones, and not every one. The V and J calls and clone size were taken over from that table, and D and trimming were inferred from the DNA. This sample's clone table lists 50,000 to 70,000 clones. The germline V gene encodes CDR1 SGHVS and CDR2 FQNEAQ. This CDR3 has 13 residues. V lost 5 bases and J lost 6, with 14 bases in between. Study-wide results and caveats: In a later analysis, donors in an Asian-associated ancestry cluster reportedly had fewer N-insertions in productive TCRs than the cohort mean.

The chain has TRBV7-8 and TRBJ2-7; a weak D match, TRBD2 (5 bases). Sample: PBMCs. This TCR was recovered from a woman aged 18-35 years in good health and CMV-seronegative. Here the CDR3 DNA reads TGTGCCAGCAGCCCCCTAGCCCATCCCGAGCAGTACTTC. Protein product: CASSPLAHPEQYF.